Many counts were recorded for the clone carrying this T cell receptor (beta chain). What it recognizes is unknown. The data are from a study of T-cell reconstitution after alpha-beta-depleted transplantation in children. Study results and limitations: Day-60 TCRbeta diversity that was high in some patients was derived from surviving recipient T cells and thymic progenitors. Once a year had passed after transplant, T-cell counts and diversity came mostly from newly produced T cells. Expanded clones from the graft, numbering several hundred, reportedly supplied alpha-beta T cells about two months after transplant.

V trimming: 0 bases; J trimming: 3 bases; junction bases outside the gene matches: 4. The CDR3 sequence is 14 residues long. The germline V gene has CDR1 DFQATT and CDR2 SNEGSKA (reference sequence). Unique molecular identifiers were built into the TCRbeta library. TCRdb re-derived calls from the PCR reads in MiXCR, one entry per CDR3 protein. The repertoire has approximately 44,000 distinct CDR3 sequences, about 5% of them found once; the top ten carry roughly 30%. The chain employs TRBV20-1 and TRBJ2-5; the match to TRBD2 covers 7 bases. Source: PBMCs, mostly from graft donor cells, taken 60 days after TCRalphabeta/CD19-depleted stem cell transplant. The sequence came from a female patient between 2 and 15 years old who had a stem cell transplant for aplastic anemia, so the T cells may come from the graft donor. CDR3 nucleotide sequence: TGCAGTGCTAGAGATCACGGACTAGAAGAGACCCAGTACTTC. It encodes CSARDHGLEETQYF.